The rows below give T cell receptor beta chains drawn from one sample of a study of T-cell memory formation after mild COVID-19. TCRdb ran MiXCR on the 5' RACE reads and lists one entry per CDR3 protein. This sample has around 340,000 distinct CDR3 sequences, with approximately 12% found just once. The source material was PBMCs or a T cell subset sorted from them (not recorded which). These receptors all come from a young man who had mild COVID-19 (a few samples of this study predate the infection). Cell type and time point are not known. Each CDR3 is given with its conserved first and last residue. For some rows the clone size is stated as once, few or many, or as a class when expanded; others skip it.

j_call	v_call	clone_size	cdr3_aa
TRBJ1-2	TRBV6-4	.	CASGTALYGYTF
TRBJ1-4	TRBV5-1	.	CASSSRGRDEKLFF
TRBJ2-5	TRBV9	.	CASSVGLAGWETQYF
TRBJ1-1	TRBV4-3	.	CASSVMPGVNTEAFF
TRBJ2-4	TRBV7-2	few	CASSFDVKNIQYF
TRBJ2-5	TRBV10-2	many	CASTGVDGGTQYF
TRBJ2-7	TRBV6-1	.	CASSEVAGDFNEQYF
TRBJ1-1	TRBV7-8	many	CASSLAQGSGTEAFF
TRBJ2-1	TRBV4-3	.	CASSQDTGTGIYNEQFF
TRBJ2-3	TRBV5-6	few	CASSGVAGGWDTQYF
TRBJ2-7	TRBV21-1	.	CASSTPDSYEQYF
TRBJ1-2	TRBV10-3	few	CAIRAGTGTSYGYTF
TRBJ2-5	TRBV11-1	.	CASSFRGGAQETQYF
TRBJ2-1	TRBV7-3	.	CASSYSGRLNEQFF
TRBJ1-1	TRBV27	.	CASSLAEPTGPTEAFF
TRBJ2-7	TRBV29-1	few	CSVEDRGDEQYF